The present TCR beta chain was sequenced within a study of T cells after somatic rescue of genetic block. The data were produced by immunoSEQ multiplex PCR, yet TCRdb's version contains in-frame clones alone and is incomplete. This repertoire shows about 67,000 clones, about 91% found once; its top ten account for approximately 3%. Sequencing was done on a sample of peripheral blood mononuclear cells (PBMCs). The TCR comes from a man aged 35 to 55.

CDR3 in DNA: TGTGCCTGGGCTGTGGGGTCTAACTATGGCTACACCTTC. Translation gives CAWAVGSNYGYTF. The V call is TRBV30, the J call TRBJ1-2; D ambiguous. Trimming removed 5 bases at V and 0 bases at J, with 10 bases between. The CDR3 has 13 amino acids. The germline V gene encodes CDR1 GTSNPN and CDR2 SVGIG (reference sequence).